This TCR beta chain was sequenced in a study of regulatory T cells in long-lasting Graves disease. This clonotype has just a few counts. Its antigen is not identified. Both iRepertoire HTBI primers and Arm-PCR of CDR3 regions were used to build the TCR beta libraries. TCRdb reprocessed the multiplex PCR reads with MiXCR, giving one entry per CDR3 protein. The table lists hundreds of thousands of distinct CDR3 sequences, around 17% of them singletons. Study results and caveats: Shared public clonotypes totalled about 2,700 in persistent patients, compared with over 800 in new patients.

Described time point: newly diagnosed GD, antithyroid drugs for less than 3 months. Generation of the TCR library employed RNA extracted from PBMCs. This CDR3 has 13 amino acids. Trimming pared 6 bases from V and 6 bases from J, leaving 13 bases between. This same sample was also part of a study on T cells in Graves' hyperthyroidism and ophthalmopathy. That work contributes: The definition of stable Graves' hyperthyroidism was no ophthalmopathy progression within 18 months. Uncontrolled infection, other autoimmune disease, pregnancy or lactation excluded patients.

This sequence originates from a woman aged 25 to 39 with Graves disease. Sequenced here: peripheral blood mononuclear cells (PBMCs), sampled at new diagnosis, from a patient treated with antithyroid drugs. The chain links TRBV12-3 or TRBV12-4 to TRBJ2-3; D not resolved. CDR3 region: CASRGVRKDTQYF. CDR3 coding DNA: TGTGCCAGCAGGGGTGTCCGTAAGGATACGCAGTATTTT.